The 25 T cell receptor beta chains given below trace back to one sample, sequenced in a study of cytomegalovirus exposure and HLA in healthy donors. This PCR relied on a set of 60 Vbeta primers and 13 Jbeta primers. This table comes from immunoSEQ multiplex PCR, and its TCRdb copy is limited to in-frame clones, with some not included. Of 100,000 to 150,000 clones in the sample, about 80% were seen once. Sequenced sample: PBMCs. The receptor set was obtained from a woman in her 40s in good health and CMV-seronegative.

The chain combines TRBV4-1 with TRBJ2-5, with TRBD2 matching 8 bases. CDR3 size: 14 residues. Germline V gives CDR1 MGHRA, CDR2 YSYEKL. V lost 1 base and J lost 4; bases outside the gene matches: 2. CDR3 coding DNA: TGCGCCAGCAGCCAAGTCGGGGGGGGAGAGACCCAGTACTTC. Translating it yields CASSQVGGGETQYF.

In this sample, this clone turned up a few times. The chain employs TRBV19 and TRBJ1-4; 7 nucleotides line up with TRBD1. CDR1 and CDR2 from the germline V gene are LNHDA and SQIVND (reference sequence). The V and J ends lost 7 bases and 11 bases, in that order; junction bases with no gene match: 4. The CDR3 totals 11 residues. DNA of the CDR3: TGTGCCAGTAAAACAGGGGTCAAACTGTTTTTT. Encoded protein: CASKTGVKLFF.

V gene TRBV2 combines with J gene TRBJ2-1; 7 bases match TRBD2. The V segment lost 2 bases and the J segment 5 bases; nucleotides outside the gene matches: 3. This CDR3 is built from 14 residues. Germline CDR1 is SNHLY and CDR2 is FYNNEI. The CDR3: CASSESGNNNEQFF. CDR3 DNA sequence: TGTGCCAGCAGTGAAAGCGGGAATAACAATGAGCAGTTCTTC.

The rearrangement joins TRBV15 to TRBJ1-1; the D is unclear. Trimming pared 0 bases from V and 1 base from J, leaving 3 bases between. In germline, CDR1 is LNHNV, CDR2 YYDKDF (reference sequence). The CDR3 is 13 residues long. CDR3 bases: TGTGCCACCAGCAGAGACAGGAACACTGAAGCTTTCTTT. It codes for CATSRDRNTEAFF.

This clone showed up just a few times. The chain recombines TRBV10-3 with TRBJ1-5; 9 nucleotides agree with TRBD1. The germline gives CDR1 ENHRY, CDR2 SYGVKD. The V and J ends lost 5 bases and 6 bases, in that order; junction bases with no gene match: 8. CDR3 length equals 15 residues. Here the CDR3 DNA reads TGTGCCATCAGTTCCACAGGGGGCGGGCGTCAGCCCCAGCATTTT. This encodes CAISSTGGGRQPQHF.

This clone was detected only a few times. V and J are TRBV7-2 and TRBJ2-1; possible D gene TRBD2, 5 bases. The CDR3 totals 15 residues. The germline CDR1 and CDR2 sequences are SGHTA and FQGNSA. Trimming took 5 bases from V and 4 from J, leaving 15 bases between them. The CDR3 region is CASSHDPGTYNEQFF. The CDR3 DNA reads TGTGCCAGCAGCCACGACCCGGGAACTTACAATGAGCAGTTCTTC.

The chain carries TRBV19 and TRBJ1-1; D uncertain. Germline assignment: CDR1 LNHDA and CDR2 SQIVND (reference sequence). Trimming took off 3 bases at V and 4 bases at J, with 9 bases between the two ends. This CDR3 spans 13 amino acids. The CDR3, as DNA: TGTGCCAGTAGTATGTCTCCGTCCACTGAAGCTTTCTTT. It translates to CASSMSPSTEAFF.

The chain links TRBV29-1 to TRBJ2-5; D is unclear. From germline, CDR1 is SQVTM and CDR2 ANQGSEA. V lost 4 bases and J lost 5, with 14 bases in between. The CDR3 spans 13 residues. For the CDR3, the DNA is TGCAGCGTTGCCCAAAGGCAGGCGGAGACCCAGTACTTC. Translated: CSVAQRQAETQYF.

The rearrangement links TRBV5-6 to TRBJ2-5; D is possibly TRBD2 (6 bases). The last part of the DNA fits TRBJ2-7 better; the J call may be wrong. Germline CDR1 and CDR2: SGHDT and YYEEEE. The CDR3 is 16 residues long. This CDR3 reads CASSFMGRGSAHEQYF. In nucleotides, the CDR3 is TGTGCCAGCAGCTTTATGGGTCGGGGGTCGGCCCACGAGCAGTACTTC.

The CDR3: CASSQVAGDQETQYF. The CDR3 DNA sequence: TGCGCCAGCAGCCAAGTAGCGGGAGACCAAGAGACCCAGTACTTC. V usage is TRBV4-3 and J usage is TRBJ2-5; TRBD2 agrees at 9 bases. The CDR3 totals 15 residues. Germline assignment: CDR1 LGHNA and CDR2 YSLEER. V lost 1 base and J lost 0; bases outside the gene matches: 0.

The chain couples TRBV6-5 to TRBJ2-7; D might be TRBD2 (6 bases). Trimming took 2 bases from V and 2 from J, leaving 10 bases between them. Germline loops: CDR1 MNHEY, CDR2 SVGAGI. The CDR3 runs to 14 residues. CDR3 in DNA: TGTGCCAGCAGTTACGCGGGACTTGCCTACGAGCAGTACTTC. It yields the protein CASSYAGLAYEQYF.

The chain's CDR3 is CASSPRASNTGELFF. In nucleotides, the CDR3 is TGTGCCAGCAGCCCCAGGGCTTCGAACACCGGGGAGCTGTTTTTT. This chain joins TRBV7-2 and TRBJ2-2; D is perhaps TRBD1 (5 bases). Germline CDR1 and CDR2: SGHTA and FQGNSA. Trimming removed 5 bases at V and 0 bases at J, with 10 bases between. CDR3 length: 15 residues.

In regard to this clone: Distinct nucleotide sequences in the sample also encode this CDR3. The chain carries TRBV4-3 and TRBJ2-3; 9 bases fit TRBD2. The V gene's germline CDR1 is LGHNA and CDR2 YSLEER. The CDR3 is made up of 16 amino acids. The J segment lost 6 bases and the V segment lost 0 bases, leaving 7 bases of the junction unmatched. CDR3 coding DNA: TGCGCCAGCAGCCAAGAAGGCGGGAGGGTCGGCGATACGCAGTATTTT. Protein sequence: CASSQEGGRVGDTQYF.

The V gene is TRBV6-5, the J gene TRBJ2-1; D is perhaps TRBD2 (6 bases). There are 14 residues in the CDR3. The ends were cut back, 4 bases at V and 7 bases at J, with 14 bases in the middle. Germline lookup yields CDR1 MNHEY and CDR2 SVGAGI. CDR3 bases: TGTGCCAGCAGTTGGAGGGGCTCCGGGAATGAGCAGTTCTTC. This sequence encodes CASSWRGSGNEQFF.

The gene calls are TRBV27 and TRBJ1-4; D not certain. Germline V gene sequence: CDR1 MNHEY, CDR2 SMNVEV (reference sequence). V lost 3 bases, J lost 7 bases, and 12 bases lay in between. The CDR3 contains 14 residues. The CDR3 bases are TGTGCCAGCAGTTTCTCCATGTCGAGTGAAAAACTGTTTTTT. This sequence encodes CASSFSMSSEKLFF. Complete variable domain (other parts from reference TRBV27 and TRBJ1-4): EAQVTQNPRYLITVTGKKLTVTCSQNMNHEYMSWYRQDPGLGLRQIYYSMNVEVTDKGDVPEGYKVSRKEKRNFPLILESPSPNQTSLYFCASSFSMSSEKLFFGSGTQLSVL.

This chain connects TRBV9 to TRBJ2-7, with a weak D call TRBD1 (6 bases). V gave up 3 bases and J gave up 4 bases, with 17 bases separating them. Germline CDR1 SGDLS, CDR2 YYNGEE. CDR3 length: 15 amino acids. The CDR3 loop is CASSGYGTQKYEQYF. The CDR3 coding sequence is TGTGCCAGCAGCGGTTACGGGACACAAAAATACGAGCAGTACTTC.

The chain recombines TRBV11-2 with TRBJ2-1; D uncertain. Germline loops: CDR1 SGHAT, CDR2 FQNNGV. Trimming removed 5 bases at V and 0 bases at J, with 11 bases between. This CDR3 region has 15 residues. CDR3 loop: CASSPDLSSYNEQFF. DNA for the CDR3: TGTGCCAGCAGCCCTGACTTAAGCTCCTACAATGAGCAGTTCTTC. Full variable domain (outside the CDR3, taken from reference TRBV11-2 and TRBJ2-1): EAGVAQSPRYKIIEKRQSVAFWCNPISGHATLYWYQQILGQGPKLLIQFQNNGVVDDSQLPKDRFSAERLKGVDSTLKIQPAKLEDSAVYLCASSPDLSSYNEQFFGPGTRLTVL.

Comments on this clone: Distinct nucleotide sequences in the sample also encode this CDR3. The rearrangement uses TRBV6-1 and TRBJ1-5; D is unresolved. The CDR3 is 11 amino acids. The germline gives CDR1 MNHNS, CDR2 SASEGT. V lost 4 bases and J lost 5, with 3 bases in between. CDR3 in DNA: TGTGCCAGCAGTGTCGATCAGCCCCAGCATTTT. Its protein is CASSVDQPQHF.

V gene TRBV9 combines with J gene TRBJ1-6; D call uncertain. The germline gives CDR1 SGDLS, CDR2 YYNGEE. Trimming pared 0 bases from V and 0 bases from J, leaving 7 bases between. This CDR3 contains 16 residues. The chain's CDR3 is CASSVGGSSYNSPLHF. The CDR3 nucleotides read TGTGCCAGCAGCGTAGGTGGGAGCTCCTATAATTCACCCCTCCACTTT.

This chain connects TRBV7-9 to TRBJ2-2; 8 bases are a match to TRBD1. CDR1 and CDR2 (germline): SEHNR, FQNEAQ (reference sequence). The V gene end was trimmed by 4 bases and the J gene end by 0 bases; junction bases not matched to a gene: 4. This CDR3 spans 16 amino acids. The CDR3 region has the DNA TGTGCCAGCAGCTCGGGACAGGCCACGAACACCGGGGAGCTGTTTTTT. Protein: CASSSGQATNTGELFF.

The gene calls are TRBV9 and TRBJ2-2; TRBD2 agrees at 10 bases. The CDR3 spans 16 residues. V lost 4 bases and J lost 5; bases outside the gene matches: 8. The germline V gene encodes CDR1 SGDLS and CDR2 YYNGEE. The CDR3 protein is CASSPFLAGGTGELFF. In DNA form, the CDR3 reads TGTGCCAGCAGCCCCTTTTTAGCGGGGGGAACCGGGGAGCTGTTTTTT.

The chain couples TRBV9 to TRBJ2-1; possible D gene TRBD2, 6 bases. CDR1 is SGDLS and CDR2 is YYNGEE in the germline V gene. V lost 3 bases and J 4 bases, leaving 20 bases between the germline ends. The CDR3 runs to 17 residues. The CDR3 coding sequence is TGTGCCAGCAGCGGGGACCCTTTCGGGAGCGTTTACAATGAGCAGTTCTTC. Residues: CASSGDPFGSVYNEQFF.

The chain has TRBV15 and TRBJ1-5; 7 bases align to TRBD1. Trimming cost V 0 bases and J 4 bases; bases outside gene matches: 3. From germline, CDR1 is LNHNV and CDR2 YYDKDF (reference sequence). The CDR3 length is 15 residues. For the CDR3, the DNA is TGTGCCACCAGCAGAGATCCGACAGGGAATCAGCCCCAGCATTTT. It codes for CATSRDPTGNQPQHF.

The rearrangement joins TRBV5-6 to TRBJ1-2; 10 nucleotides align to TRBD1. Germline V gene lookup returns CDR1 SGHDT and CDR2 YYEEEE. The V gene end was trimmed by 4 bases and the J gene end by 4 bases; junction bases not matched to a gene: 7. The CDR3 consists of 15 residues. CDR3 loop: CASSPGTGVVYGYTF. The CDR3 DNA reads as TGTGCCAGCAGCCCCGGGACAGGGGTAGTCTATGGCTACACCTTC.

This chain links TRBV15 with TRBJ2-5; 13 nucleotides align to TRBD2. The CDR3 has 15 residues. Trimming at V came to 5 bases and at J to 4 bases, leaving 4 bases not matched to a gene. From germline, CDR1 is LNHNV and CDR2 YYDKDF (reference sequence). CDR3 in DNA: TGTGCCACCAGCGCTCGACTAGCGGGAGGAGAGACCCAGTACTTC. It translates to CATSARLAGGETQYF.